The clone carrying this T cell receptor beta chain is labeled medium-sized based on frequency. The data were obtained in a study of human CD8 memory T cell subsets. The germline V gene encodes CDR1 SGHDN and CDR2 FVKESK. The CDR3 is made up of 14 amino acids. A UMI-labeled 5' RACE approach was the method that produced the TCR beta libraries. Using the 5' RACE reads, TCRdb records one entry per CDR3 protein without DNA. The specimen's table records 9,000 to 10,000 distinct CDR3 sequences. PBMC were drawn from healthy donors' buffy coats. The chain is built from TRBV14 and TRBJ2-3. The sequenced sample was CD8+ T cells from PBMCs. This TCR was recovered from a human donor in good health. CDR3 region: CASSNPYRTDTQYF.